One sample yielded the 18 T cell receptor beta chains listed below, sequenced in a study of early stage breast cancer tumors. Sequencing was performed with immunoSEQ multiplex PCR; in TCRdb, only in-frame clones are kept and a portion is missing. The sample records about 30,000 clones, roughly two thirds being singletons. The sequencing sample was made of blood. The receptor source for this set is a person aged 50-59 years with breast cancer.

The rearrangement links TRBV4-3 to TRBJ1-4; D is undetermined. V dropped 0 bases and J dropped 8 bases, with 13 bases sitting between them. Germline CDR1 reads LGHNA; CDR2 reads YSLEER. The CDR3 is 15 amino acids. Written as DNA, the CDR3 is TGCGCCAGCAGCCAAGATTTCTATGCGGAAGAAAAACTGTTTTTT. Translated, it gives CASSQDFYAEEKLFF.

The chain joins TRBV20-1 to TRBJ2-5; no reliable D call. CDR1 and CDR2 (germline): DFQATT, SNEGSKA (reference sequence). The CDR3 spans 11 residues. Between the trimmed V and J ends, which lost 7 bases and 0 bases, there was a span of 6 bases. The CDR3 is CSGAYQETQYF. The CDR3 region has the DNA TGCAGTGGGGCATACCAAGAGACCCAGTACTTC.

The V and J genes are TRBV7-3 and TRBJ1-1; D is undetermined. V dropped 6 bases and J dropped 1 base, with 12 bases sitting between them. This CDR3 has 14 residues. In germline, CDR1 is SGHTA, CDR2 FQGTGA. The chain's CDR3 is CASRSGRANTEAFF. As DNA, the CDR3 is TGTGCCAGCAGATCCGGACGGGCGAACACTGAAGCTTTCTTT.

This clone ranks as medium-sized. The chain is built from TRBV2 and TRBJ2-7; 9 bases map to TRBD1. Germline CDR1 and CDR2: SNHLY and FYNNEI. The CDR3 loop spans 13 amino acids. V dropped 6 bases and J dropped 6; count of bases not matched to a gene: 6. The CDR3 bases are TGTGCCAGCAGCCTAAACAGGGGGCGCGAGCAGTACTTC. This codes for CASSLNRGREQYF.

A few counts support this clone. The rearrangement links TRBV11-1 to TRBJ2-1, with TRBD2 identical over 7 bases. With 6 bases clipped from V and 5 bases from J, the junction kept 10 bases outside the gene matches. Germline CDR1 reads SGHAT; CDR2 reads FQDESV (reference sequence). CDR3 size: 15 residues. CDR3 nucleotides: TGTGCCAGCAGTCACGGGCTAGCGGCCAACAATGAGCAGTTCTTC. Translating it yields CASSHGLAANNEQFF.

V gene TRBV27 combines with J gene TRBJ1-2; 7 bases are a match to TRBD1. The CDR3 has 14 residues. CDR1 and CDR2 (germline): MNHEY, SMNVEV (reference sequence). The J segment lost 3 bases and the V segment lost 2 bases, leaving 3 bases of the junction unmatched. CDR3 DNA: TGTGCCAGCAGTTTAGGAGGGGGCTACTATGGCTACACCTTC. The encoded protein is CASSLGGGYYGYTF.

The chain recombines TRBV12-5 with TRBJ2-5; 9 bases line up with TRBD1. The CDR3 runs 17 residues. J gave up 1 base and V 0 bases, and 6 bases lay outside the gene matches. Germline-derived CDR1 and CDR2 are LGHNT and FRNRAP. CDR3 coding DNA: TGTGCTAGTGGTTTGGTATACGGGACAGGGTCCCAAGAGACCCAGTACTTC. Protein sequence: CASGLVYGTGSQETQYF.

This sequence joins TRBV7-6 and TRBJ2-3; D not resolved. Trimming removed 4 bases at V and 4 bases at J, with 9 bases between. In germline, CDR1 is SGHVS, CDR2 FNYEAQ. This CDR3 is built from 13 residues. The CDR3 sequence: CASSSSNADTQYF. CDR3 DNA: TGTGCCAGCAGCTCGAGTAACGCAGATACGCAGTATTTT.

The gene calls are TRBV19 and TRBJ1-3; D is uncertain. The V gene's germline CDR1 is LNHDA and CDR2 SQIVND (reference sequence). Trimming removed 4 bases from V and 0 bases from J, with 13 bases in between. The CDR3 runs to 16 residues. CDR3: CASSNDPPDSGNTIYF. The CDR3 nucleotides read TGTGCCAGTAGTAATGATCCACCAGACTCTGGAAACACCATATATTTT.

The chain links TRBV18 to TRBJ2-5; the D is unclear. Trimming left V 3 bases short and J 1 base short, with 6 bases between. The CDR3 is 13 amino acids. Germline V lookup: CDR1 KGHSH, CDR2 LQKENI. This CDR3 reads CASSPDPQETQYF. CDR3 nucleotide sequence: TGTGCCAGCTCACCGGACCCCCAAGAGACCCAGTACTTC.

The J gene is TRBJ2-3, the V gene TRBV27, with D maybe TRBD1 (5 bases). V lost 4 bases to trimming and J lost 9 bases, with 32 bases between them. Germline V gene sequence: CDR1 MNHEY, CDR2 SMNVEV (reference sequence). The CDR3 sequence is 19 residues long. The DNA for the CDR3 is TGTGCCAGCAGTTCGTCCCATGGCCGACAGAACGCATTAATGAGGACGCAGTATTTT. Translating it yields CASSSSHGRQNALMRTQYF.

This clone came up a few times. The V and J genes are TRBV27 and TRBJ2-1; 8 bases agree with TRBD2. V gave up 2 bases and J gave up 6 bases; unmatched junction bases: 6. This CDR3 contains 15 residues. Germline assignment: CDR1 MNHEY and CDR2 SMNVEV (reference sequence). CDR3 nucleotide sequence: TGTGCCAGCAGTTTAAAGGGACTAGGAGGCAATGAGCAGTTCTTC. Amino acids: CASSLKGLGGNEQFF.

This rearrangement joins TRBV2 to TRBJ1-4, with no clear D. The CDR3 extends over 13 amino acids. V was trimmed by 10 bases and J by 0 bases, leaving 9 bases between them. Germline values: CDR1 SNHLY, CDR2 FYNNEI. For the CDR3, the DNA is TGTGCCACCGTCTATTCAACTAATGAAAAACTGTTTTTT. Its translation is CATVYSTNEKLFF.

The chain joins TRBV9 to TRBJ2-7; 10 bases match TRBD2. J gave up 2 bases and V 4 bases, and 9 bases lay outside the gene matches. Looked up from germline, CDR1 is SGDLS and CDR2 is YYNGEE. There are 16 residues in the CDR3. CDR3 DNA sequence: TGTGCCAGCAGCCCGAGTCGTACTAGCGGGACCTACGAGCAGTACTTC. Its translation: CASSPSRTSGTYEQYF.

J is TRBJ2-5 and V is TRBV7-9; the match to TRBD1 covers 7 bases. The length of the CDR3 is 15 residues. With V trimmed by 4 bases and J by 5 bases, 10 bases remained unmatched. Per germline, CDR1 SEHNR and CDR2 FQNEAQ (reference sequence). The DNA for the CDR3 is TGTGCCAGCAGCTCGTTACGACAGGGCCCGGAGACCCAGTACTTC. Amino acid sequence: CASSSLRQGPETQYF. The whole variable domain, filled in from reference TRBV7-9 and TRBJ2-5, reads DTGVSQNPRHKITKRGQNVTFRCDPISEHNRLYWYRQTLGQGPEFLTYFQNEAQLEKSRLLSDRFSAERPKGSFSTLEIQRTEQGDSAMYLCASSSLRQGPETQYFGPGTRLLVL.

This clone appeared once. Written as DNA, the CDR3 is TGTGCCAGCAGCCAGCGGGAGATGGGAGAGACCCAGTACTTC. Protein: CASSQREMGETQYF. V is TRBV7-9 and J is TRBJ2-5; TRBD2 agrees at 8 bases. V lost 5 bases and J lost 4; bases outside the gene matches: 6. CDR3 size: 14 residues. Germline CDR1 and CDR2: SEHNR and FQNEAQ (reference sequence).

This sequence joins TRBV5-5 and TRBJ1-3; maybe TRBD1 (6 bases). CDR1 SGHKS and CDR2 YYEKEE come from the germline V gene (reference sequence). The length of the CDR3 is 15 residues. Trimming took off 0 bases at V and 4 bases at J, with 11 bases between the two ends. The CDR3 loop reads CASSLGQGTGNTIYF. The CDR3, as DNA: TGTGCCAGCAGCTTGGGTCAGGGGACGGGAAACACCATATATTTT.

V and J are TRBV19 and TRBJ1-1, with 7 bases identical to TRBD1. The CDR3 sequence is 14 residues long. The germline V gene has CDR1 LNHDA and CDR2 SQIVND (reference sequence). V lost 5 bases, J lost 5 bases, and 8 bases stayed unmatched. The CDR3 DNA follows: TGTGCCAGTAGTTGGACAGGTGGGGGAACTGAAGCTTTCTTT. It is translated as CASSWTGGGTEAFF.